These 7 T cell receptor beta chains share one sample of origin, sequenced in a study of control samples from healthy donors and cancer patients. The repertoire was sequenced with immunoSEQ multiplex PCR; TCRdb's copy has only in-frame clones and lacks some. Of 200,000 to 250,000 clones listed, around 94% are singletons. The sample consisted of blood. These receptor sequences come from a man between 50 and 59 years old in good health.

The chain combines TRBV7-2 with TRBJ2-2, with TRBD2 matching over 11 bases. Germline loops: CDR1 SGHTA, CDR2 FQGNSA. There are 15 residues in the CDR3. V gave up 1 base and J gave up 6 bases; unmatched junction bases: 1. The CDR3 DNA reads TGTGCCAGCAGCTTAGTTAGCGGGGGGGCCGGGGAGCTGTTTTTT. This sequence encodes CASSLVSGGAGELFF.

V is TRBV12-3 or TRBV12-4 and J is TRBJ1-1; D ambiguous. V lost 3 bases and J 11 bases, leaving 10 bases between the germline ends. The CDR3 has 11 residues. The CDR3 DNA sequence: TGTGCCAGCAGTTTTTCGATAGAGGCTTTCTTT. Its translation: CASSFSIEAFF.

This clone was seen just once. This rearrangement joins TRBV5-4 to TRBJ2-3, with TRBD1 matching over 9 bases. The CDR3 spans 13 residues. The germline gives CDR1 SGHNT, CDR2 YYREEE (reference sequence). With V trimmed by 4 bases and J by 5 bases, 2 bases remained unmatched. The CDR3 region is CASSLTGGDTQYF. The DNA for the CDR3 is TGTGCCAGCAGCCTGACAGGGGGAGATACGCAGTATTTT.

This clone was seen only once. This chain uses TRBV11-3 with TRBJ1-6, with D uncertain. Germline V gives CDR1 SGHNT, CDR2 YENEEA. The CDR3 has 13 amino acids. The ends were cut back, 0 bases at V and 4 bases at J, with 1 base in the middle. Written as DNA, the CDR3 is TGTGCCAGCAGCTTAGAGTATAATTCACCCCTCCACTTT. Its protein product is CASSLEYNSPLHF.

This clone was counted a single time. The J gene is TRBJ1-5, the V gene TRBV18; 8 nucleotides line up with TRBD1. This CDR3 spans 14 amino acids. Losses at the gene ends were 6 bases for V and 1 base for J; bases not matched to a gene: 2. Per the germline V gene, CDR1 is KGHSH and CDR2 is LQKENI. The CDR3 protein is CASSRQGSNQPQHF. The DNA for the CDR3 is TGTGCCAGCTCCCGACAGGGGAGCAATCAGCCCCAGCATTTT.

The J gene is TRBJ1-1, the V gene TRBV29-1; tentatively, D is TRBD1 (5 bases). Trimming took 8 bases from V and 1 from J, leaving 14 bases between them. CDR3 length: 13 amino acids. Germline lookup yields CDR1 SQVTM and CDR2 ANQGSEA. The CDR3 is CSLIAGANTEAFF. The CDR3 DNA is TGCAGCCTTATCGCCGGGGCGAACACTGAAGCTTTCTTT.

Points on this clone: The identical CDR3 is also encoded by other nucleotide sequences in the sample. This sequence joins TRBV24-1 and TRBJ1-5; no clear D. V dropped 3 bases and J dropped 4 bases, with 3 bases sitting between them. In germline, CDR1 is KGHDR, CDR2 SFDVKD. This CDR3 spans 12 amino acids. The CDR3 sequence: CATSDGNQPQHF. For the CDR3, the DNA is TGTGCCACCAGTGATGGTAATCAGCCCCAGCATTTT.